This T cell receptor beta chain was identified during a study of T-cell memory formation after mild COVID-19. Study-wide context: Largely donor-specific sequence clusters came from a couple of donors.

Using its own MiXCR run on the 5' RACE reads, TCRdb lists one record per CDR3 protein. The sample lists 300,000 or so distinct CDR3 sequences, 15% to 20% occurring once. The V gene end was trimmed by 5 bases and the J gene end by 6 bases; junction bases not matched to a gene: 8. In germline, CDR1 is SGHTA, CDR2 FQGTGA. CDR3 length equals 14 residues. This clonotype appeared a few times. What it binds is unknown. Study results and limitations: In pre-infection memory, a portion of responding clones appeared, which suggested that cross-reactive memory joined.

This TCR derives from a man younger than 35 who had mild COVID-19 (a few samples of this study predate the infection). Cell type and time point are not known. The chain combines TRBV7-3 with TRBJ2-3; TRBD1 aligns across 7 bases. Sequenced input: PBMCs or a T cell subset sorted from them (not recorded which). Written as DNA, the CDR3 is TGTGCCAGCAGCCCCCGCAGGGGGAAGGATACGCAGTATTTT. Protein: CASSPRRGKDTQYF.